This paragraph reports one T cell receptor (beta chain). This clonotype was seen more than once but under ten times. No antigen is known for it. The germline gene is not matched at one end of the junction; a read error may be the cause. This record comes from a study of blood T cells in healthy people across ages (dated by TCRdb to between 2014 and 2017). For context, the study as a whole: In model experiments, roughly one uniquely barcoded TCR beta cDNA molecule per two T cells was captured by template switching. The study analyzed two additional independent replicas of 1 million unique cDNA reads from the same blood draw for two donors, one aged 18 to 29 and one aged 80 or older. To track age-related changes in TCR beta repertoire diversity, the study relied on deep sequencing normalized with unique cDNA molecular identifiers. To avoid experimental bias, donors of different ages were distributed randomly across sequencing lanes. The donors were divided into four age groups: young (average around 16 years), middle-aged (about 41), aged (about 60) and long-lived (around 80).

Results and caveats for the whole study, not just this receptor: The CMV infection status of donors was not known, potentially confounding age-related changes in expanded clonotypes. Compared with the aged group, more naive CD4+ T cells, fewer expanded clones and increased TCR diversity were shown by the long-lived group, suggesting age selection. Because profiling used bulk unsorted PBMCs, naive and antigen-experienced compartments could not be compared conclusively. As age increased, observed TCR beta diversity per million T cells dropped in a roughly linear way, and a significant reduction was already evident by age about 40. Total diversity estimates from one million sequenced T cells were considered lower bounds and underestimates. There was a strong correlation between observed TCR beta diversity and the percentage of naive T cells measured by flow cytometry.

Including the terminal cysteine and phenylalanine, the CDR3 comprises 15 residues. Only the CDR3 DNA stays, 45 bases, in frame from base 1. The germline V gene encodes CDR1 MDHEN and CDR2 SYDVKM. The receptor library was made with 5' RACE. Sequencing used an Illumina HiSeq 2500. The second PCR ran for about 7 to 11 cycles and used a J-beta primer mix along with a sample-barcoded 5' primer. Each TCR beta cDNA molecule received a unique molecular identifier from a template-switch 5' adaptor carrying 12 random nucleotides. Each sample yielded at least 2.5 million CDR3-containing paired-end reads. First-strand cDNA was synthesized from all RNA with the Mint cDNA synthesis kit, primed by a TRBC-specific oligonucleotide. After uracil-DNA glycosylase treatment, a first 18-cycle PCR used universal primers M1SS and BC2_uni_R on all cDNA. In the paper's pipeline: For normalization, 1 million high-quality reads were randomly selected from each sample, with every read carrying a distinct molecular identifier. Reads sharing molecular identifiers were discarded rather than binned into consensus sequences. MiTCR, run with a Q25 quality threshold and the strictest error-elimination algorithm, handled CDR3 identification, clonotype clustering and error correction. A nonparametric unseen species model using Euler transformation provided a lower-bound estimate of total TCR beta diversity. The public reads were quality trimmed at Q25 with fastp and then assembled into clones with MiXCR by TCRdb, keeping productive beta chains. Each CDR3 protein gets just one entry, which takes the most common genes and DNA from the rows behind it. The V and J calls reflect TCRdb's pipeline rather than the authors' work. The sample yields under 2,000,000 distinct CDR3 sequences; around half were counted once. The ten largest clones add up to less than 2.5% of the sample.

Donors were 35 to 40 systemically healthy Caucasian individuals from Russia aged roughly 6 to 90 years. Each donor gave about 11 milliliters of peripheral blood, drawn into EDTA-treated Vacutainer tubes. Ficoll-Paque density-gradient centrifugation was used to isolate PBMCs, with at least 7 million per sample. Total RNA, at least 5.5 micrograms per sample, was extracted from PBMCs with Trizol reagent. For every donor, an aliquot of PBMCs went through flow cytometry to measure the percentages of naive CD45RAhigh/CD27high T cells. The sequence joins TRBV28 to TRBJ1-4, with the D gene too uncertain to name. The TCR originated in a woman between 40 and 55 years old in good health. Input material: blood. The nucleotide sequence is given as TGTGCCAGCAGTTTATTGGTAGCAACTAATGAAAAGCTGTTTTTT. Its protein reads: CASSLLVATNEKLFF.